This paragraph covers one TCR beta chain sequence. This clonotype was seen more than once but under ten times. This receptor's antigen is unknown. Per-base qualities were not stored, and no clone one base away is much larger. These data are taken from a study of T cell repertoires in aging, cancer and after chemotherapy (dated by TCRdb to 2018 to 2020). Regarding the complete study: Donors spanned six age groups from 30 or younger to 70 or older, with at least three individuals per group. In the solid tumor group, paired pre- and post-chemotherapy samples were obtained from brain tumor (glioblastoma) patients receiving temozolomide-based therapy. Several million TCR reads were contained in the full dataset. Peripheral blood TCR beta repertoires from healthy donors and cancer patients were profiled to examine immunoaging and T cell reconstitution after chemotherapy. The cohort comprised 200 to 250 cancer patients, 90 to 94 with hematological and some 120 with solid cancers, plus 95 healthy donors as a reference group.

What the study reported, not specific to this receptor: In healthy donors, the decline in TCR diversity with age was mainly due to loss of richness, whereas in cancer patients loss of evenness also played a role. Untreated patients with hematological or solid cancers showed significantly lower blood TCR diversity and higher clonality than age-matched healthy donors. According to the authors, the repertoire data do not permit conclusions about immunological memory after chemotherapy. In both cancer cohorts, the median generation probability rose over the chemotherapy interval, which suggests that the repertoire was reconstituted through rebound thymic output.

Multiplex touch-down PCR with a mixed TRB-A/B primer pool was used to amplify rearranged TRB sequences covering the V, D and J segments. Illumina adapters and sample indices were added to the amplicons in two consecutive PCR reactions performed with Phusion HS II polymerase. Amplicons were gel-purified using the NucleoSpin Gel and PCR Clean-up kit and were subsequently checked with Qubit and an Agilent 2100 Bioanalyzer. Sequencing of the libraries was done on an Illumina MiSeq with paired-end, single-indexed 600-cycle runs. The study's own analysis went as follows. MiXCR versions 2.12 and 3.0.5 were used to process the TRB sequences. Each unique CDR3 nucleotide sequence was treated as one clone, and only productive sequences with two or more reads were kept. Repertoire metrics included Shannon diversity, evenness, clonality (one minus evenness), and alpha-parameterized diversity profiles from alpha 0 to 5. Generation probabilities of clones in paired pre- and post-chemotherapy samples were computed with the IGoR algorithm. The raw public reads went through TCRdb reprocessing: fastp at Q25, MiXCR clone calling, in-frame beta chains kept. Rows are unified per CDR3 protein, each entry keeping the most common DNA and genes. The V and J calls follow TCRdb's processing rather than the paper's. The table for this sample lists around 20,000 distinct CDR3 sequences; about two fifths of them were counted only once. Approximately 17% of the sample is taken by the ten largest.

Spanning cysteine to phenylalanine, the CDR3 consists of 14 amino acids. Only the CDR3 part of the read is kept: 42 bases, read in frame from the first base. Cut back by 8 bases and 0 bases, the V and J ends lie 12 bases apart. From the germline V gene, CDR1 is MNHEY and CDR2 is SVGAGI. TCR beta rearrangements were amplified from genomic DNA isolated from peripheral blood, not from sorted cells or RNA. Sequenced sample: blood. The TCR originated in a human donor with a solid tumor. Recombination joined TRBV6-5 with TRBJ2-3; the D gene is not confidently resolved. Read as DNA, the sequence is TGTGCCAGCTCAGGATCTCCTAGCACAGATACGCAGTATTTT. This sequence encodes CASSGSPSTDTQYF.